The 16 T cell receptor beta chains below come from one sample, sequenced in a study of beta chain features in type 1 diabetes. Of the isolated RNA, all was reverse transcribed, and so the sequenced material was expressed TCRB transcripts. Libraries were prepared by immunoSEQ multiplex PCR; TCRdb keeps only in-frame clonotypes and omits some of them. The sample lists tens of thousands of clones; approximately 59% were seen once. The specimen was Tregs from blood. The receptors were sampled from a woman between 18 and 30 years old in good health.

V usage is TRBV6-5 and J usage is TRBJ1-1; D may be TRBD1 (5 bases). This CDR3 is 14 amino acids long. CDR1 and CDR2 (germline): MNHEY, SVGAGI. Trimming left V 5 bases short and J 4 bases short, with 14 bases between. The DNA for the CDR3 is TGTGCCAGCAGTGACTGGGGAAGGGGCACTGAAGCTTTCTTT. Amino acids: CASSDWGRGTEAFF.

The genes are TRBV28 and TRBJ1-2, with 8 bases identical to TRBD1. The CDR3 spans 16 residues. Trimming at V came to 1 base and at J to 8 bases, leaving 12 bases not matched to a gene. CDR1 and CDR2 from the germline V gene are MDHEN and SYDVKM. The chain's CDR3 is CASSLSSGGQLYGYTF. The DNA of the CDR3 is TGTGCCAGCAGTTTATCCTCAGGGGGCCAGTTGTACGGCTACACCTTC.

CDR3 sequence: CASSFPGTDYEQYF. Written as DNA, the CDR3 is TGTGCCAGCAGCTTCCCCGGGACAGACTACGAGCAGTACTTC. This chain joins TRBV7-2 and TRBJ2-7; 7 nucleotides line up with TRBD1. This CDR3 region has 14 residues. V gave up 3 bases and J gave up 3 bases; unmatched junction bases: 5. Germline V gives CDR1 SGHTA, CDR2 FQGNSA.

The rearrangement joins TRBV27 to TRBJ1-2, with TRBD1 matching 8 bases. CDR1 is MNHEY, CDR2 SMNVEV, per germline (reference sequence). J lost 3 bases, V lost 4 bases, and 4 bases had no gene match. CDR3 length equals 14 residues. The CDR3 DNA reads as TGTGCCAGCAGTTCCGGGACAGGATACTATGGCTACACCTTC. Translated, it gives CASSSGTGYYGYTF.

This chain uses TRBV6-1 with TRBJ2-3; D is perhaps TRBD2 (6 bases). Germline CDR1 is MNHNS and CDR2 is SASEGT. The CDR3 has 14 amino acids. Trimming left V 10 bases short and J 4 bases short, with 18 bases between. CDR3 nucleotide sequence: TGTGCCACAGGGTTTGGGGCGGGGCCAGATACGCAGTATTTT. This gives the protein CATGFGAGPDTQYF.

In this sample, this clone turned up a few times. The CDR3 bases are TGTGCCTGGAGAGCTACAGGGTTCTATGGCTACACCTTC. It is translated as CAWRATGFYGYTF. The chain has TRBV30 and TRBJ1-2; D is possibly TRBD1 (6 bases). The germline V gene has CDR1 GTSNPN and CDR2 SVGIG (reference sequence). The CDR3 spans 13 residues. V lost 3 bases, J lost 4 bases, and 12 bases lay in between.

The genes are TRBV5-6 and TRBJ2-5; a weak D match, TRBD1 (6 bases). V was shortened by 4 bases and J by 4 bases, with 14 bases between the two germline ends. The CDR3 is 14 residues long. CDR1 and CDR2 from the germline V gene are SGHDT and YYEEEE. CDR3 in amino acids: CASSRTVISETQYF. CDR3 nucleotides: TGTGCCAGCAGCCGGACAGTCATCTCAGAGACCCAGTACTTC.

The chain recombines TRBV5-4 with TRBJ2-7, with D uncertain. Looked up from germline, CDR1 is SGHNT and CDR2 is YYREEE (reference sequence). The CDR3 covers 12 residues. Trimming shortened V by 0 bases and J by 8 bases, and 9 bases separated the two germline ends. In DNA form, the CDR3 reads TGTGCCAGCAGCTTGGACAGCTCCCAGCAGTACTTC. Its translation is CASSLDSSQQYF.

The chain recombines TRBV7-6 with TRBJ1-2, with D perhaps matching TRBD1 (5 bases). CDR3 size: 13 residues. CDR1 SGHVS and CDR2 FNYEAQ come from the germline V gene. V lost 5 bases and J 2 bases, leaving 9 bases between the germline ends. The CDR3 DNA sequence: TGTGCCAGCAGCCGGACACCGAACTATGGCTACACCTTC. This sequence encodes CASSRTPNYGYTF.

V gene TRBV27 combines with J gene TRBJ1-1; perhaps TRBD1 as D (5 bases). The ends were cut back, 2 bases at V and 2 bases at J, with 9 bases in the middle. Germline CDR1 and CDR2: MNHEY and SMNVEV (reference sequence). This CDR3 is built from 14 residues. The CDR3 is CASSLRTTNTEAFF. The CDR3 nucleotides read TGTGCCAGCAGTTTACGGACAACTAACACTGAAGCTTTCTTT.

This chain links TRBV9 with TRBJ2-1; TRBD2 matches at 11 bases. Trimming at V came to 2 bases and at J to 4 bases, leaving 2 bases not matched to a gene. Germline assignment: CDR1 SGDLS and CDR2 YYNGEE. There are 15 residues in the CDR3. CDR3 loop: CASSVGLAVYNEQFF. CDR3 in DNA: TGTGCCAGCAGCGTGGGACTAGCGGTTTACAATGAGCAGTTCTTC.

V and J are TRBV5-1 and TRBJ1-2, with 7 bases lining up with TRBD1. V lost 4 bases, J lost 5 bases, and 8 bases stayed unmatched. Germline assignment: CDR1 SGHRS and CDR2 YFSETQ. This CDR3 is built from 14 residues. For the CDR3, the DNA is TGCGCCAGCAGCGGGCGGGACAGAAGTTATGGCTACACCTTC. This gives the protein CASSGRDRSYGYTF.

The rearrangement joins TRBV11-3 to TRBJ2-1, with D perhaps matching TRBD1 (5 bases). CDR3 size: 13 residues. In germline, CDR1 is SGHNT, CDR2 YENEEA. The V and J ends lost 0 bases and 7 bases respectively, with 7 bases between them. The CDR3, as DNA: TGTGCCAGCAGCTTAGAGGGGCGGAATGAGCAGTTCTTC. Protein: CASSLEGRNEQFF. Complete variable domain (other parts from reference TRBV11-3 and TRBJ2-1): EAGVVQSPRYKIIEKKQPVAFWCNPISGHNTLYWYLQNLGQGPELLIRYENEEAVDDSQLPKDRFSAERLKGVDSTLKIQPAELGDSAVYLCASSLEGRNEQFFGPGTRLTVL.

The chain recombines TRBV11-1 with TRBJ1-1; tentative D call: TRBD1 (6 bases). Germline V gene lookup returns CDR1 SGHAT and CDR2 FQDESV (reference sequence). The CDR3 sequence is 15 residues long. V was pared by 7 bases and J by 5 bases, with 20 bases between. The CDR3 protein is CASTFGGGLSTEAFF. In DNA form, the CDR3 reads TGTGCCAGCACCTTTGGTGGGGGCCTGTCGACTGAAGCTTTCTTT.

This rearrangement joins TRBV7-2 to TRBJ2-7, with TRBD2 identical over 8 bases. V trimming: 4 bases; J trimming: 0 bases; junction bases outside the gene matches: 5. Per the germline V gene, CDR1 is SGHTA and CDR2 is FQGNSA. The CDR3 extends over 15 amino acids. CDR3 DNA: TGTGCCAGCAGCTCCCGCGGGGGGACCTCCTACGAGCAGTACTTC. Protein product: CASSSRGGTSYEQYF.

This rearrangement joins TRBV5-1 to TRBJ2-7; tentatively, D is TRBD1 (6 bases). CDR1 and CDR2 from the germline V gene are SGHRS and YFSETQ. V dropped 3 bases and J dropped 4 bases, with 14 bases sitting between them. The CDR3 contains 14 residues. CDR3 sequence (DNA): TGCGCCAGCAGCTACCGGGACACCTCTTACGAGCAGTACTTC. It specifies CASSYRDTSYEQYF.